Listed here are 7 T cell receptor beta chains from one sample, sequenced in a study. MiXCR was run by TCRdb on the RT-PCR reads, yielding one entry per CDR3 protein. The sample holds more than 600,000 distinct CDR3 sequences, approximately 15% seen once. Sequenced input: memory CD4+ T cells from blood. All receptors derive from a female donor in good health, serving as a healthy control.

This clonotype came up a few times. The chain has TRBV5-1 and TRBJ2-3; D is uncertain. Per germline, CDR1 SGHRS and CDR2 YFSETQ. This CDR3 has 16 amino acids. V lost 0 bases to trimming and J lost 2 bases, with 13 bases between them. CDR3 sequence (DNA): TGCGCCAGCAGCTTGGCCTCCGTGGGCAACACAGATACGCAGTATTTT. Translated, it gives CASSLASVGNTDTQYF.

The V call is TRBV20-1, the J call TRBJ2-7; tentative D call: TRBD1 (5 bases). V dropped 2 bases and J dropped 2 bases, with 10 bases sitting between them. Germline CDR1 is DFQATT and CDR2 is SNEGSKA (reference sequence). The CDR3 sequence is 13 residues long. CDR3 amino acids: CSARLGAPYEQYF. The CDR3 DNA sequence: TGCAGTGCTAGACTAGGGGCCCCCTACGAGCAGTACTTC.

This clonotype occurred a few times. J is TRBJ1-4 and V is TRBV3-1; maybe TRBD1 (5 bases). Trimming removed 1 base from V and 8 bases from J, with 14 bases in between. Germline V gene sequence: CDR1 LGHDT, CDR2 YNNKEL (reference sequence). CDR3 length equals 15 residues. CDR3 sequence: CASSQGTQKGEKLFF. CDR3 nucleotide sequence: TGTGCCAGCAGCCAAGGGACACAAAAGGGGGAAAAACTGTTTTTT.

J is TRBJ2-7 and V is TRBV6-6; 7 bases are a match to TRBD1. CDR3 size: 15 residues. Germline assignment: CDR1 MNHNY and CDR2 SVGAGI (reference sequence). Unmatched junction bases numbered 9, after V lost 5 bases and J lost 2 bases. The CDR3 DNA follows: TGTGCCAGCAGTGTGACAGGGCTCAAGGCCTACGAGCAGTACTTC. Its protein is CASSVTGLKAYEQYF.

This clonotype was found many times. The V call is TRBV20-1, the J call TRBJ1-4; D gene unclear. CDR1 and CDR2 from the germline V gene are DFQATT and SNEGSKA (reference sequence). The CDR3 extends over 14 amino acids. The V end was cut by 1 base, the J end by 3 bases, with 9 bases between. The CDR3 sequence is CSARVGLPNEKLFF. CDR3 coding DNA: TGCAGTGCTAGAGTCGGACTTCCTAATGAAAAACTGTTTTTT.

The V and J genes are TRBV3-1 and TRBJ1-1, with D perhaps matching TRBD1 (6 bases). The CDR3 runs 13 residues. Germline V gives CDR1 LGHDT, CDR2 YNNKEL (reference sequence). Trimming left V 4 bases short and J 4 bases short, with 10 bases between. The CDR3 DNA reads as TGTGCCAGCAGCCTTCAGGGGACCACTGAAGCTTTCTTT. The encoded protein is CASSLQGTTEAFF.

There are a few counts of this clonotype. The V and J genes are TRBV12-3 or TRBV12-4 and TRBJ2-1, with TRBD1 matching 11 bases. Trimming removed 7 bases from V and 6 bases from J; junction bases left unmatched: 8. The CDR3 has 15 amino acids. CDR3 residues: CASTKGQGAGNEQFF. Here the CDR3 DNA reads TGTGCCAGCACCAAAGGACAGGGGGCCGGCAATGAGCAGTTCTTC.